These 13 T cell receptor beta chains came from one sample sequenced in a study of T cell responses to AZD1222 COVID-19 vaccine. Measured with immunoSEQ multiplex PCR; TCRdb has only the in-frame clones, and not every one. The sample consists of about 110,000 clones, 88% of them appearing once. This specimen was peripheral blood, taken on day 0 of AZD1222 vaccination. Source of these receptors: an adult in good health.

This chain links TRBV15 with TRBJ1-2; a weak D match, TRBD1 (5 bases). There are 17 residues in the CDR3. Trimming pared 0 bases from V and 3 bases from J, leaving 17 bases between. The germline V gene has CDR1 LNHNV and CDR2 YYDKDF (reference sequence). The CDR3 loop reads CATSRDYPPGRDYGYTF. The DNA of the CDR3 is TGTGCCACCAGCAGAGACTACCCCCCAGGGCGAGACTATGGCTACACCTTC.

V and J are TRBV10-1 and TRBJ2-5; D call uncertain. From germline, CDR1 is WNHNN and CDR2 SYGVQD (reference sequence). V was pared by 2 bases and J by 2 bases, with 9 bases between. The CDR3 covers 14 residues. In DNA, the CDR3 is TGCGCCAGCAGTGAGCCGACACAACAAGAGACCCAGTACTTC. Its translation: CASSEPTQQETQYF.

The V call is TRBV7-9, the J call TRBJ2-7; TRBD1 is a possible D gene (5 bases). The V gene's germline CDR1 is SEHNR and CDR2 FQNEAQ (reference sequence). The V gene lost 3 bases and the J gene lost 0 bases, with 9 bases spanning the gap. The CDR3 is made up of 14 amino acids. The CDR3: CASSFMTVSYEQYF. In nucleotides, the CDR3 is TGTGCCAGCAGCTTTATGACAGTCTCCTACGAGCAGTACTTC.

V usage is TRBV18 and J usage is TRBJ1-5, with no clear D. Trimming took 3 bases from V and 1 from J, leaving 10 bases between them. The CDR3 runs 15 residues. Germline values: CDR1 KGHSH, CDR2 LQKENI. The CDR3 loop is CASSPSGRSNQPQHF. The CDR3 bases are TGTGCCAGCTCACCGTCAGGTAGGAGCAATCAGCCCCAGCATTTT.

V usage is TRBV10-3 and J usage is TRBJ2-5; D is possibly TRBD2 (7 bases). With 9 bases removed from V and 5 bases from J, the gap between germline ends came to 19 bases. This CDR3 contains 14 residues. Looked up from germline, CDR1 is ENHRY and CDR2 is SYGVKD. CDR3: CAITRGGGGETQYF. The CDR3 DNA reads as TGTGCCATAACAAGGGGGGGAGGCGGTGAGACCCAGTACTTC.

CDR3 protein: CASSLALGVVSSAQGYGYTF. The DNA for the CDR3 is TGCGCCAGCAGCTTGGCCCTAGGGGTAGTCTCGTCCGCTCAAGGCTATGGCTACACCTTC. V and J are TRBV5-1 and TRBJ1-2, with D perhaps matching TRBD1 (5 bases). Germline values: CDR1 SGHRS, CDR2 YFSETQ. The V gene lost 0 bases and the J gene lost 4 bases, with 28 bases spanning the gap. This CDR3 spans 20 amino acids.

The gene calls are TRBV6-5 and TRBJ2-3; no definite D call. CDR1 is MNHEY and CDR2 is SVGAGI in the germline V gene. V was pared by 2 bases and J by 4 bases, with 16 bases between. There are 16 residues in the CDR3. CDR3 residues: CASSYKGGLTADTQYF. The CDR3 DNA reads as TGTGCCAGCAGTTACAAGGGTGGGTTAACGGCAGATACGCAGTATTTT.

This clone was counted a few times. The chain has TRBV27 and TRBJ2-1; 11 positions match TRBD2. The germline gives CDR1 MNHEY, CDR2 SMNVEV (reference sequence). After removal of 1 base from V and 12 bases from J, the junction contained 8 bases not matched to a gene. The length of the CDR3 is 15 residues. The CDR3 sequence is CASSLLAGGRGAQFF. In DNA, the CDR3 is TGTGCCAGCAGTTTATTAGCGGGAGGGCGGGGCGCGCAGTTCTTC.

V is TRBV5-1 and J is TRBJ1-1; 9 bases map to TRBD1. Germline V gene data show CDR1 as SGHRS and CDR2 as YFSETQ. Germline trimming cut 2 bases from V and 4 bases from J; bases unmatched to any gene: 9. The CDR3 runs to 16 residues. In nucleotides, the CDR3 is TGCGCCAGCAGCTTCACAACCGGGACAGGGCGCACTGAAGCTTTCTTT. Protein product: CASSFTTGTGRTEAFF.

On this clone: The same CDR3 is also encoded by other DNA sequences in this sample. The rearrangement joins TRBV3-1 (or the pseudogene TRBV3-2) to TRBJ1-1, with D possibly being TRBD1 (5 bases). Per the germline V gene, CDR1 is LGHDT and CDR2 is YNNKEL (reference sequence). The CDR3 runs 13 residues. Deletions cut 4 bases from V and 4 bases from J, with 10 bases between. CDR3 loop: CASSPGGGTEAFF. In nucleotides, the CDR3 is TGTGCCAGCAGCCCCGGGGGTGGCACTGAAGCTTTCTTT.

The V and J genes are TRBV4-1 and TRBJ2-7, with D perhaps TRBD2 (7 bases). Germline V CDR1 and CDR2: MGHRA, YSYEKL. The CDR3 runs to 17 residues. With 4 bases removed from V and 5 bases from J, the gap between germline ends came to 24 bases. CDR3 sequence (DNA): TGCGCCAGCAGCCGCTCTCGCCCGGGGGGCGAGGCTCACGAGCAGTACTTC. This sequence encodes CASSRSRPGGEAHEQYF.

The genes are TRBV19 and TRBJ1-4; D possibly corresponds to TRBD1 (5 bases). The CDR3 is 14 residues long. The V gene lost 1 base and the J gene lost 8 bases, with 11 bases spanning the gap. The germline gives CDR1 LNHDA, CDR2 SQIVND (reference sequence). DNA for the CDR3: TGTGCCAGTAGTATAGGGACACTGTTCGAAAAACTGTTTTTT. Translation: CASSIGTLFEKLFF. The entire variable domain, with the rest obtained from reference TRBV19 and TRBJ1-4, is as follows: DGGITQSPKYLFRKEGQNVTLSCEQNLNHDAMYWYRQDPGQGLRLIYYSQIVNDFQKGDIAEGYSVSREKKESFPLTVTSAQKNPTAFYLCASSIGTLFEKLFFGSGTQLSVL.

The chain employs TRBV6-5 and TRBJ1-2, with 11 bases lining up with TRBD1. The germline V gene has CDR1 MNHEY and CDR2 SVGAGI. CDR3 length: 14 residues. The V and J ends lost 5 bases and 4 bases, in that order; junction bases with no gene match: 3. The chain's CDR3 is CASSTGTGGYGYTF. CDR3 DNA: TGTGCCAGCAGTACAGGGACAGGGGGCTATGGCTACACCTTC.